This T cell receptor beta chain originates from a study of OX40 agonist ivuxolimab in advanced cancers. Study-wide background: Ivuxolimab is a fully human IgG2 antibody that activates OX40 (CD134).

The table came from immunoSEQ multiplex PCR; TCRdb's copy has only in-frame clones and leaves some out. The data show about 82,000 clones, roughly 84% seen once. The receptor's source is an adult with an advanced solid tumor such as melanoma, head and neck, liver or kidney cancer. Sequenced here: CD4+ or CD8+ T cells sorted from blood, sampled in a trial of the OX40 agonist ivuxolimab.

As DNA, the CDR3 is TGTGCCAGCAGCTTAAAACCTCGAGCGCCAGGGTTTTTGGCGGGGGCCAACGTCCTGACTTTC. Translated, it gives CASSLKPRAPGFLAGANVLTF. The chain carries TRBV7-8 and TRBJ2-6; possibly TRBD1 for D (5 bases). Germline assignment: CDR1 SGHVS and CDR2 FQNEAQ. The ends were cut back, 2 bases at V and 4 bases at J, with 27 bases in the middle. The CDR3 is 21 amino acids.